The 32 T cell receptor beta chains below come from one sample, sequenced in a study of cytomegalovirus exposure and HLA in healthy donors. Primers for the PCR totalled 60 Vbeta and 13 Jbeta. Libraries were prepared by immunoSEQ multiplex PCR; TCRdb keeps only in-frame clonotypes and omits some of them. The sample contains approximately 100,000 clones, roughly a tenth of which appear only once. The specimen sequenced was PBMCs. All receptors derive from a man over 45 in good health and CMV-seropositive.

This clone was detected only a few times. A read error may account for a junction end that differs from germline. The rearrangement links TRBV30 to TRBJ2-1; D remains ambiguous. The CDR3 loop spans 11 amino acids. The germline CDR1 and CDR2 sequences are GTSNPN and SVGIG (reference sequence). CDR3 region: CAWKSLLEPFF. The CDR3 nucleotides are TGTGCCTGGAAAAGTTTGCTGGAGCCGTTCTTC. The whole variable domain, filled in from reference TRBV30 and TRBJ2-1, reads SQTIHQWPATLVQPVGSPLSLECTVEGTSNPNLYWYRQAAGRGLQLLFYSVGIGQISSEVPQNLSASRPQDRQFILSSKKLLLSDSGFYLCAWKSLLEPFFGPGTRLTVL.

In this sample, this clone turned up a few times. The chain links TRBV1 to TRBJ1-1; TRBD1 is taken as the D call from the table, unchecked against the DNA. TRBV1 is designated a pseudogene. This CDR3 spans 17 amino acids. CDR3: CTSSQDSTGIMNTEAFF. The CDR3 coding sequence is TGCACCAGCAGCCAAGATTCGACAGGGATCATGAACACTGAAGCTTTCTTT.

The chain carries TRBV30 and TRBJ2-1; TRBD1 might be the D (6 bases). Trimming cost V 2 bases and J 0 bases, with 8 bases left between them. CDR1 is GTSNPN, CDR2 SVGIG, per germline (reference sequence). The CDR3 totals 14 residues. The CDR3 sequence: CAWSQGSSYNEQFF. Here the CDR3 DNA reads TGTGCCTGGAGTCAGGGGAGCTCCTACAATGAGCAGTTCTTC. The full variable domain, completed using reference TRBV30 and TRBJ2-1, is SQTIHQWPATLVQPVGSPLSLECTVEGTSNPNLYWYRQAAGRGLQLLFYSVGIGQISSEVPQNLSASRPQDRQFILSSKKLLLSDSGFYLCAWSQGSSYNEQFFGPGTRLTVL.

This clone was seen more than once but under ten times. J is TRBJ2-7 and V is TRBV2; 8 nucleotides agree with TRBD1. Germline lookup yields CDR1 SNHLY and CDR2 FYNNEI. The V segment lost 4 bases and the J segment 3 bases; nucleotides outside the gene matches: 8. The CDR3 consists of 15 residues. The DNA for the CDR3 is TGTGCCAGCAGTGTCGGACAGGGAGAAAACTACGAGCAGTACTTC. Protein: CASSVGQGENYEQYF.

The V and J genes are TRBV14 and TRBJ2-2, with 12 nucleotides matching TRBD1. Germline loops: CDR1 SGHDN, CDR2 FVKESK. V lost 4 bases and J lost 7; bases outside the gene matches: 7. The length of the CDR3 is 16 residues. CDR3 bases: TGTGCCAGCAGCCGCCGGGGGACAGGGGGCATCGGGGAGCTGTTTTTT. Protein product: CASSRRGTGGIGELFF.

This clone was seen only a few times. The rearrangement uses TRBV5-4 and TRBJ1-5; D is possibly TRBD1 (6 bases). The ends were cut back, 1 base at V and 4 bases at J, with 12 bases in the middle. This CDR3 is built from 15 residues. Germline V CDR1 and CDR2: SGHNT, YYREEE (reference sequence). Written as DNA, the CDR3 is TGTGCCAGCAGCTTGTTAGGGGGTGGTAATCAGCCCCAGCATTTT. Translated: CASSLLGGGNQPQHF.

This clone was counted between two and nine times. The chain couples TRBV7-9 to TRBJ2-1; D possibly corresponds to TRBD2 (7 bases). V lost 2 bases to trimming and J lost 0 bases, with 8 bases between them. The CDR3 totals 15 residues. Germline V CDR1 and CDR2: SEHNR, FQNEAQ (reference sequence). CDR3 region: CASSLRGGSYNEQFF. In nucleotides, the CDR3 is TGTGCCAGCAGCTTAAGGGGGGGCTCCTACAATGAGCAGTTCTTC.

The chain is built from TRBV14 and TRBJ1-6, with 7 bases identical to TRBD1. The CDR3 length is 14 residues. The V segment lost 6 bases and the J segment 7 bases; nucleotides outside the gene matches: 6. CDR1 SGHDN and CDR2 FVKESK come from the germline V gene. This CDR3 reads CASRPRQGNSPLHF. The CDR3 DNA is TGTGCCAGCAGACCTCGACAGGGAAATTCACCCCTCCACTTT.

The sample holds a few counts of this clone. V gene TRBV28 combines with J gene TRBJ2-7; 8 bases line up with TRBD1. Losses at the gene ends were 7 bases for V and 0 bases for J; bases not matched to a gene: 5. Germline lookup yields CDR1 MDHEN and CDR2 SYDVKM. The CDR3 consists of 14 residues. CDR3 region: CASTTGGSSYEQYF. DNA for the CDR3: TGTGCCAGCACCACAGGGGGTAGCTCCTACGAGCAGTACTTC. The whole variable domain, remainder taken from reference TRBV28 and TRBJ2-7, is DVKVTQSSRYLVKRTGEKVFLECVQDMDHENMFWYRQDPGLGLRLIYFSYDVKMKEKGDIPEGYSVSREKKERFSLILESASTNQTSMYLCASTTGGSSYEQYFGPGTRLTVT.

The chain has TRBV19 and TRBJ2-7; possible D gene TRBD2, 5 bases. Deletions cut 6 bases from V and 3 bases from J, with 15 bases between. From germline, CDR1 is LNHDA and CDR2 SQIVND (reference sequence). This CDR3 comprises 14 residues. The CDR3 loop reads CASSPTVTNYEQYF. As DNA, the CDR3 is TGTGCCAGTAGCCCCACCGTGACTAACTACGAGCAGTACTTC. Using reference TRBV19 and TRBJ2-7 for the parts outside the CDR3, the full variable domain is DGGITQSPKYLFRKEGQNVTLSCEQNLNHDAMYWYRQDPGQGLRLIYYSQIVNDFQKGDIAEGYSVSREKKESFPLTVTSAQKNPTAFYLCASSPTVTNYEQYFGPGTRLTVT.

The rearrangement joins TRBV14 to TRBJ2-1; D call uncertain. The CDR3 has 14 amino acids. Germline V gene sequence: CDR1 SGHDN, CDR2 FVKESK. V was cut by 0 bases and J by 2 bases, with 5 bases left in between. The CDR3 spells CASSQDYPYNEQFF. CDR3 sequence (DNA): TGTGCCAGCAGCCAAGACTACCCCTACAATGAGCAGTTCTTC. Full variable domain (missing parts from reference TRBV14 and TRBJ2-1): EAGVTQFPSHSVIEKGQTVTLRCDPISGHDNLYWYRRVMGKEIKFLLHFVKESKQDESGMPNNRFLAERTGGTYSTLKVQPAELEDSGVYFCASSQDYPYNEQFFGPGTRLTVL.

The CDR3 region has the DNA TGCGCCAGCAGCCAAGCCTGGAGGGGAGGCTCTGAAGCTTTCTTT. Amino acid sequence: CASSQAWRGGSEAFF. The chain has TRBV4-1 and TRBJ1-1, with TRBD1 as a possible D gene (5 bases). The V and J ends lost 1 base and 6 bases respectively, with 15 bases between them. The CDR3 contains 15 residues. The germline CDR1 and CDR2 sequences are MGHRA and YSYEKL.

This sequence joins TRBV12-5 and TRBJ2-2; the D gene is possibly TRBD2 (6 bases). The V end lost 9 bases, the J end lost 5 bases, and 16 bases lay between the germline ends. This CDR3 is built from 14 residues. The germline gives CDR1 LGHNT, CDR2 FRNRAP. CDR3 loop: CASERRERTGELFF. In DNA, the CDR3 is TGTGCTAGCGAGAGGAGGGAGAGGACCGGGGAGCTGTTTTTT.

The chain joins TRBV30 to TRBJ1-5, with D possibly being TRBD1 (5 bases). The V and J ends lost 0 bases and 6 bases respectively, with 9 bases between them. There are 13 residues in the CDR3. Per the germline V gene, CDR1 is GTSNPN and CDR2 is SVGIG (reference sequence). The CDR3 loop is CAWSVGEGQPQHF. DNA of the CDR3: TGTGCCTGGAGTGTAGGGGAAGGTCAGCCCCAGCATTTT.

This clone was recorded a few times. This chain links TRBV27 with TRBJ2-1; D is unresolved. The germline gives CDR1 MNHEY, CDR2 SMNVEV (reference sequence). The V gene lost 6 bases and the J gene lost 7 bases, with 10 bases spanning the gap. CDR3 length: 12 amino acids. In DNA, the CDR3 is TGTGCCAGCAGCCCGGCTAGTAATGAGCAGTTCTTC. This codes for CASSPASNEQFF.

This rearrangement joins TRBV7-6 to TRBJ2-1, with 7 positions matching TRBD2. This CDR3 has 14 residues. Germline trimming cut 2 bases from V and 6 bases from J; bases unmatched to any gene: 4. Germline V gives CDR1 SGHVS, CDR2 FNYEAQ. The CDR3 here is CASSLYGGSNEQFF. CDR3 nucleotides: TGTGCCAGCAGCTTATACGGCGGGAGCAATGAGCAGTTCTTC. The full variable domain, completed using reference TRBV7-6 and TRBJ2-1, is GAGVSQSPRYKVTKRGQDVALRCDPISGHVSLYWYRQALGQGPEFLTYFNYEAQQDKSGLPNDRFSAERPEGSISTLTIQRTEQRDSAMYRCASSLYGGSNEQFFGPGTRLTVL.

The chain links TRBV5-1 to TRBJ1-2; D gene ambiguous. The CDR3 runs 14 residues. Germline values: CDR1 SGHRS, CDR2 YFSETQ. The V gene lost 2 bases and the J gene lost 5 bases, with 13 bases spanning the gap. This CDR3 reads CASSLMPGHYGYTF. In DNA, the CDR3 is TGCGCCAGCAGCTTAATGCCAGGTCATTATGGCTACACCTTC.

This clone turned up a few times. The rearrangement links TRBV6-1 to TRBJ2-5; possibly TRBD2 for D (5 bases). The germline CDR1 and CDR2 sequences are MNHNS and SASEGT. Trimming shortened V by 6 bases and J by 5 bases, and 13 bases separated the two germline ends. This CDR3 is built from 13 residues. The CDR3 reads CASRTTGSETQYF. The DNA of the CDR3 is TGTGCCAGCAGGACTACGGGGTCGGAGACCCAGTACTTC.

The V and J genes are TRBV30 and TRBJ2-3, with 16 bases matching TRBD2. Unmatched junction bases numbered 6, after V lost 5 bases and J lost 1 base. The length of the CDR3 is 17 residues. Germline V gene sequence: CDR1 GTSNPN, CDR2 SVGIG (reference sequence). CDR3: CAWGRGTSGRGTDTQYF. The CDR3 nucleotides are TGTGCCTGGGGGCGAGGGACTAGCGGGAGGGGCACAGATACGCAGTATTTT.

The chain employs TRBV30 and TRBJ1-3; TRBD1 agrees at 7 bases. V was clipped by 5 bases and J by 4 bases; unmatched bases: 11. Germline V lookup: CDR1 GTSNPN, CDR2 SVGIG (reference sequence). This CDR3 is built from 15 residues. In DNA, the CDR3 is TGTGCCTGGGCCGAAACAGGGGCGCCCGGAAACACCATATATTTT. Translating gives CAWAETGAPGNTIYF. The full variable domain, rest sourced from reference TRBV30 and TRBJ1-3, is SQTIHQWPATLVQPVGSPLSLECTVEGTSNPNLYWYRQAAGRGLQLLFYSVGIGQISSEVPQNLSASRPQDRQFILSSKKLLLSDSGFYLCAWAETGAPGNTIYFGEGSWLTVV.

This clone was found many times. The chain recombines TRBV19 with TRBJ1-2; tentative D call: TRBD1 (5 bases). The germline gives CDR1 LNHDA, CDR2 SQIVND (reference sequence). V lost 7 bases, J lost 8 bases, and 14 bases lay in between. CDR3 length: 12 amino acids. CDR3 coding DNA: TGTGCCAGTACCCAGGGAGGGGTCGGCTACACCTTC. Translation: CASTQGGVGYTF. Full variable domain (missing parts from reference TRBV19 and TRBJ1-2): DGGITQSPKYLFRKEGQNVTLSCEQNLNHDAMYWYRQDPGQGLRLIYYSQIVNDFQKGDIAEGYSVSREKKESFPLTVTSAQKNPTAFYLCASTQGGVGYTFGSGTRLTVV.

This clone showed up just a few times. This sequence joins TRBV29-1 and TRBJ1-5, with 11 bases lining up with TRBD1. V shed 6 bases, J shed 6 bases, and the junction held 7 bases outside the gene matches. The V gene's germline CDR1 is SQVTM and CDR2 ANQGSEA. The CDR3 consists of 14 residues. CDR3 in amino acids: CSVQFGTGGQPQHF. As DNA, the CDR3 is TGCAGCGTGCAATTCGGGACAGGGGGTCAGCCCCAGCATTTT.

The chain is built from TRBV9 and TRBJ2-1, with D perhaps matching TRBD2 (5 bases). The germline V and J ends were trimmed by 3 bases and 5 bases, with 9 bases remaining between them. The germline V gene has CDR1 SGDLS and CDR2 YYNGEE. This CDR3 is 13 amino acids long. For the CDR3, the DNA is TGTGCCAGCAGCGGGACTCGAAACAATGAGCAGTTCTTC. It translates to CASSGTRNNEQFF.

CDR3 loop: CASSVVGLAGAEQFF. Here the CDR3 DNA reads TGTGCCAGCAGTGTAGTAGGACTAGCGGGAGCTGAGCAGTTCTTC. This chain links TRBV2 with TRBJ2-1; 13 bases fit TRBD2. Germline V lookup: CDR1 SNHLY, CDR2 FYNNEI. The CDR3 runs to 15 residues. Trimming removed 4 bases from V and 9 bases from J; junction bases left unmatched: 6. Full variable domain (remainder filled in from reference TRBV2 and TRBJ2-1): EPEVTQTPSHQVTQMGQEVILRCVPISNHLYFYWYRQILGQKVEFLVSFYNNEISEKSEIFDDQFSVERPDGSNFTLKIRSTKLEDSAMYFCASSVVGLAGAEQFFGPGTRLTVL.

This clone was picked up a small number of times. The chain links TRBV15 to TRBJ2-7; D is unresolved. V was clipped by 2 bases and J by 5 bases, with 10 bases between them. This CDR3 has 13 residues. Per germline, CDR1 LNHNV and CDR2 YYDKDF (reference sequence). The CDR3 sequence: CATSRLRANEQYF. DNA of the CDR3: TGTGCCACCAGCAGATTAAGAGCCAACGAGCAGTACTTC.

V gene TRBV29-1 combines with J gene TRBJ2-3, with 10 positions matching TRBD1. From germline, CDR1 is SQVTM and CDR2 ANQGSEA. The CDR3 contains 14 residues. J lost 5 bases, V lost 5 bases, and 7 bases had no gene match. The CDR3 protein is CSVKTGGALDTQYF. The CDR3 region has the DNA TGCAGCGTTAAGACAGGGGGCGCGTTAGATACGCAGTATTTT.

The chain has TRBV14 and TRBJ2-7; TRBD1 aligns across 7 bases. This CDR3 contains 15 residues. Germline trimming cut 1 base from V and 3 bases from J; bases unmatched to any gene: 6. CDR1 and CDR2 from the germline V gene are SGHDN and FVKESK. The DNA of the CDR3 is TGTGCCAGCAGCCAAGGGGGACAGTCCATCTACGAGCAGTACTTC. Amino acid sequence: CASSQGGQSIYEQYF.

The chain has TRBV11-2 and TRBJ2-2; 7 bases align to TRBD1. The germline V gene has CDR1 SGHAT and CDR2 FQNNGV. This CDR3 spans 16 amino acids. J was trimmed by 3 bases and V by 5 bases; bases with no gene match: 9. The CDR3 DNA reads TGTGCCAGCAGCCCGACAGGGAAACGTTACACCGGGGAGCTGTTTTTT. Translating gives CASSPTGKRYTGELFF. The full variable domain, its missing parts supplied by reference TRBV11-2 and TRBJ2-2, is EAGVAQSPRYKIIEKRQSVAFWCNPISGHATLYWYQQILGQGPKLLIQFQNNGVVDDSQLPKDRFSAERLKGVDSTLKIQPAKLEDSAVYLCASSPTGKRYTGELFFGEGSRLTVL.

This clone turned up a few times. V gene TRBV7-2 combines with J gene TRBJ2-6, with D possibly matching TRBD1 (6 bases). V was trimmed by 6 bases and J by 0 bases, leaving 9 bases between them. This CDR3 comprises 15 residues. Per the germline V gene, CDR1 is SGHTA and CDR2 is FQGNSA. DNA for the CDR3: TGTGCCAGCAGGACAGGTTTCTCTGGGGCCAACGTCCTGACTTTC. Its protein is CASRTGFSGANVLTF.

This rearrangement joins TRBV6-5 to TRBJ2-5; D is uncertain. Trimming cost V 2 bases and J 3 bases, with 16 bases left between them. The V gene's germline CDR1 is MNHEY and CDR2 SVGAGI. The CDR3 runs 16 residues. CDR3 sequence: CASSYEYSPNKETQYF. CDR3 DNA sequence: TGTGCCAGCAGTTACGAGTACAGCCCCAACAAAGAGACCCAGTACTTC.

The table lists this clone with a few counts. The rearrangement uses TRBV15 and TRBJ2-7; TRBD1 matches at 8 bases. This CDR3 has 17 residues. With V trimmed by 2 bases and J by 3 bases, 12 bases remained unmatched. Germline loops: CDR1 LNHNV, CDR2 YYDKDF (reference sequence). The CDR3 DNA reads as TGTGCCACCAGCAGACCTTATTCCGGGACAGGTAACTACGAGCAGTACTTC. It is translated as CATSRPYSGTGNYEQYF.

Notes on this clone: The same CDR3 arises from other DNA sequences in this sample as well. The V gene is TRBV7-9, the J gene TRBJ1-5; D is possibly TRBD1 (6 bases). The CDR3 contains 13 residues. The V gene's germline CDR1 is SEHNR and CDR2 FQNEAQ (reference sequence). Between the trimmed V and J ends, which lost 1 base and 7 bases, there was a span of 8 bases. In DNA, the CDR3 is TGTGCCAGCAGCTTAGGGACAGAGCAGCCCCAGCATTTT. Amino acid sequence: CASSLGTEQPQHF.